This is a list of T cell receptor beta chains from one sample in a study of cytomegalovirus exposure and HLA in healthy donors. Data came from immunoSEQ multiplex PCR; TCRdb stores just in-frame clones and leaves some out. The data contain 90,000 to 120,000 clones, 77% of them singletons. The sample consisted of PBMCs. These receptors originate from a male donor in good health and CMV-seronegative. Both conserved end residues are part of each CDR3. D genes are given only for firm matches. Not every row has a clone size; where given, it reads once, few, many or a size class.

CDR3: CASSYSVDGLYGYTF
DNA: TGTGCCAGCAGTTATTCGGTCGACGGACTCTATGGCTACACCTTC
size: .
J: TRBJ1-2
D: .
V: TRBV6-6

CDR3: CASSISRGTGQPQHF
DNA: TGTGCCAGTAGTATCAGTAGGGGAACCGGTCAGCCCCAGCATTTT
size: few
J: TRBJ1-5
D: .
V: TRBV19

CDR3: CASSPLEGSYTF
DNA: TGTGCCAGCAGCCCGTTGGAGGGCAGCTACACCTTC
size: .
J: TRBJ1-2
D: .
V: TRBV7-2

CDR3: CASSSGFGYGYTF
DNA: TGTGCCAGCAGTTCAGGGTTCGGGTATGGCTACACCTTC
size: .
J: TRBJ1-2
D: .
V: TRBV28

CDR3: CASSPTGSKEPQHF
DNA: TGCGCCAGCAGCCCGACAGGGAGTAAGGAGCCCCAGCATTTT
size: .
J: TRBJ1-5
D: TRBD1
V: TRBV5-1

CDR3: CASSQSGRRNEQFF
DNA: TGCGCCAGCAGCCAGAGCGGGAGACGCAATGAGCAGTTCTTC
size: .
J: TRBJ2-1
D: TRBD2
V: TRBV10-2

CDR3: CASTYRGDYGYTF
DNA: TGTGCCAGCACCTACAGGGGAGACTATGGCTACACCTTC
size: once
J: TRBJ1-2
D: TRBD1
V: TRBV6-1

CDR3: CASSIDQQGLRPEAFF
DNA: TGTGCCAGTAGTATAGATCAACAGGGTTTACGCCCTGAAGCTTTCTTT
size: .
J: TRBJ1-1
D: .
V: TRBV19

CDR3: CASSSGATYEQYF
DNA: TGTGCCAGCAGCTCAGGGGCGACCTACGAGCAGTACTTC
size: .
J: TRBJ2-7
D: .
V: TRBV7-2

CDR3: CASSEQGGNQPQHF
DNA: TGCGCCAGCAGCGAACAGGGGGGCAATCAGCCCCAGCATTTT
size: .
J: TRBJ1-5
D: TRBD1
V: TRBV5-1

CDR3: CASGQDYEQYF
DNA: TGTGCCAGCGGACAGGACTACGAGCAGTACTTC
size: .
J: TRBJ2-7
D: TRBD1
V: TRBV28

CDR3: CASSLRGLAANNEQFF
DNA: TGTGCCAGCAGTTTAAGGGGACTAGCAGCCAACAATGAGCAGTTCTTC
size: .
J: TRBJ2-1
D: TRBD2
V: TRBV27

CDR3: CASSEGSWTGRSDTIYF
DNA: TGTGCCAGCAGTGAAGGGAGCTGGACAGGACGTTCGGACACCATATATTTT
size: .
J: TRBJ1-3
D: TRBD1
V: TRBV6-1

CDR3: CASSNGQGRNIQYF
DNA: TGTGCCAGTAGTAATGGGCAGGGTCGTAACATTCAGTACTTC
size: .
J: TRBJ2-4
D: .
V: TRBV19

CDR3: CASSSGTSGRSDSYNEQFF
DNA: TGCGCCAGCAGCAGCGGGACTAGCGGGAGGAGTGACTCCTACAATGAGCAGTTCTTC
size: .
J: TRBJ2-1
D: TRBD2
V: TRBV5-1

CDR3: CASSLSGDTQYF
DNA: TGTGCCAGCAGCCTAAGCGGGGATACGCAGTATTTT
size: .
J: TRBJ2-3
D: .
V: TRBV11-2

CDR3: CSGTGAPSTEAFF
DNA: TGCAGCGGCACAGGGGCCCCCTCCACTGAAGCTTTCTTT
size: .
J: TRBJ1-1
D: TRBD1
V: TRBV29-1

CDR3: CASSPLPGTVVSEAFF
DNA: TGTGCCAGCAGCCCTCTTCCCGGGACAGTCGTTTCTGAAGCTTTCTTT
size: .
J: TRBJ1-1
D: TRBD1
V: TRBV27